A selection of T cell receptor beta chains follows, all from one sample in a study of cytomegalovirus exposure and HLA in healthy donors. Clones were read by immunoSEQ multiplex PCR, and TCRdb kept only the in-frame ones, dropping some. The sample lists under 200,000 clones, roughly 85% occurring once. The sequencing sample was made of PBMCs. The receptors originated from a male donor in good health and CMV-seronegative. Both conserved end residues are trimmed from each CDR3. Each record gives: V gene, J gene, CDR3 protein.

TRBV5-4	TRBJ1-2	ASSLVQGLPNYGYT
TRBV5-8	TRBJ1-1	ASSRGPSNTEAF
TRBV6-1	TRBJ2-6	ASSEAAGTGIPGANVLT
TRBV9	TRBJ2-3	ASSVSGGPFTDTQY
TRBV6-6	TRBJ1-6	ASSLSVIDSPLH
TRBV28	TRBJ2-5	ASRPLRGQETQY
TRBV11-2	TRBJ2-3	ASSFRDTLGGTDTQY
TRBV7-3	TRBJ2-6	ASSLLPVTGGSGANVLT
TRBV5-1	TRBJ2-4	ASSAGTEGNIQY
TRBV28	TRBJ2-7	ASSPVDRDSGEQY
TRBV28	TRBJ1-5	ASSATGGGWQPQH
TRBV15	TRBJ2-7	ATSRDLGPGGTRY
TRBV21-1	TRBJ2-1	ASSKKTSGLCNNEQF
TRBV28	TRBJ2-1	ASRTGTGIYNEQF
TRBV11-3	TRBJ2-1	ASSWGPPSYNEQF
TRBV28	TRBJ1-4	ASSPSIGNEKLF